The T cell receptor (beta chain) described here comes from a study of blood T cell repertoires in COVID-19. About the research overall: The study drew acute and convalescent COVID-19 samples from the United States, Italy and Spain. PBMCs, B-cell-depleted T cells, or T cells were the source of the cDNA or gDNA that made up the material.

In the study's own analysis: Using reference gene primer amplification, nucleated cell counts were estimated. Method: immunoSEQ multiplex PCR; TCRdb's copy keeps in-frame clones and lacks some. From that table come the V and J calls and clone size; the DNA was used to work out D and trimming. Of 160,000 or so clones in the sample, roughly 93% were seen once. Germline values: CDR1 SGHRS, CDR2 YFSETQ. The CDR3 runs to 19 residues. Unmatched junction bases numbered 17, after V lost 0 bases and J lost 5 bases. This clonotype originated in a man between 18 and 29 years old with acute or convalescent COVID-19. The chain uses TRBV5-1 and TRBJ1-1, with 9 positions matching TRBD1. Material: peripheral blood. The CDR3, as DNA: TGCGCCAGCAGCTTGGCCCCACGCACGATACAGGGGGCCCGGACTGAAGCTTTCTTT. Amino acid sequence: CASSLAPRTIQGARTEAFF.